This TCR beta chain was sequenced in a study of blood T cell repertoires in COVID-19. V shed 4 bases and J 6 bases; nucleotides not matched to a gene: 6. This CDR3 has 14 residues. The germline gives CDR1 LNHDA, CDR2 SQIVND (reference sequence). Profiled with immunoSEQ multiplex PCR; TCRdb holds only in-frame clones, not every one. The sample holds about 210,000 clones, about 90% seen once. The genes are TRBV19 and TRBJ2-3; 8 bases are shared with TRBD2. This TCR was recovered from a man under 40 who had recovered from COVID-19. Sample: PBMCs or T cells enriched from blood (not recorded which). CDR3 sequence reads: CASSNQRGSDTQYF. The CDR3 DNA reads TGTGCCAGTAGTAATCAGCGGGGGTCTGATACGCAGTATTTT.